This TCR beta chain derives from a study of blood T cell repertoires in COVID-19 (dated by TCRdb to about 2020). General notes on the study: The collaborator samples originated in the United States, Italy and Spain and spanned the acute and convalescent phases of COVID-19. Nearly every sample came with metadata listing a de-identified subject ID, COVID-19 status, age in years and sex. Where HLA class I and class II types were available, the types were taken from metadata supplied by the sample provider, not from assay-based typing. The material from the prospective study consisted of cDNA or gDNA derived from T cells, B-cell-depleted T cells, or PBMCs. The dataset comprised deeply sampled blood TCRbeta repertoires from subjects exposed to, actively infected with, or recovered from COVID-19. A freely available public database, intended as a resource for researchers studying the immune response to SARS-CoV-2, is where the repertoires were released. The samples were drawn from two sources: the first 160 participants of the ongoing ImmuneRACE study, and 1,000 to 1,500 subjects contributed by 6 global collaborators. The study at large found these results: How much clinical and demographic metadata was included differed by source and by participant, and the metadata was provided uncurated.

In the prospective study, participants were about 18 to 90 years old, resided in about two dozen geographic areas of the United States, and were enrolled through a virtual design. To assign participants to cohorts, the prospective study relied on clinical history that participants themselves reported in a screening survey and a study questionnaire. A participant counted as exposed if, within 2 weeks of entering the study, that participant had been in contact with someone who had a PCR-confirmed or clinician-diagnosed COVID-19 case. Each participant in the prospective study had whole blood, serum and a nasopharyngeal or oropharyngeal swab collected by mobile phlebotomists. Over a roughly two-month period, participants in the prospective study had the option of providing additional blood draws and questionnaires. Before DNA extraction, prospective study blood samples were shipped either frozen or at room temperature.

The CDR3 measures 14 amino acids from cysteine to phenylalanine. Only the CDR3 portion is preserved as DNA: 42 bases, with reading frame beginning at the first base. Trimming removed 3 bases from V and 7 bases from J, leaving 10 bases between the germline ends. The CDR1 and CDR2 encoded by the germline V gene are SGHAT and FQNNGV. The sample holds one count of this clone. The specificity of this receptor is unknown. Base qualities are not recorded, but no much larger clone differs from it by a single base. The immunoSEQ Assay, a bias-controlled multiplex PCR, was used to amplify TCRbeta CDR3 regions from genomic DNA. The paper's data handling went like this. Within the assay, amplification of reference gene primers was used to estimate how many nucleated cells each sample contained. Sequence reads were collapsed and filtered to measure the absolute abundance of every unique TCRbeta CDR3 rearrangement. For each sample, productive Simpson clonality was calculated by taking the square root of Simpson's diversity index across productive rearrangements. TCRdb's version of the immuneACCESS table is confined to in-frame rearrangements and falls short of the full clone set. An unresolved V gene accounts for under half of the shortfall where checked; the remainder is of unknown origin. V and J calls and clone size are as listed in that table; D and trimming were resolved from the DNA. The sample contains roughly 200,000 clones, less than 90% of them found a single time. Roughly 4.9% of the sample belongs to the ten largest clones.

Input material: PBMCs or T cells enriched from blood (not recorded which). The chain links TRBV11-2 with TRBJ1-6; perhaps TRBD1 is the D gene, with 6 bases matching. The source of this sequence is a young woman who had been exposed to COVID-19. CDR3 region: CASSFGQTNSPLHF. The bases are TGTGCCAGCAGCTTCGGACAGACAAATTCACCCCTCCACTTT.